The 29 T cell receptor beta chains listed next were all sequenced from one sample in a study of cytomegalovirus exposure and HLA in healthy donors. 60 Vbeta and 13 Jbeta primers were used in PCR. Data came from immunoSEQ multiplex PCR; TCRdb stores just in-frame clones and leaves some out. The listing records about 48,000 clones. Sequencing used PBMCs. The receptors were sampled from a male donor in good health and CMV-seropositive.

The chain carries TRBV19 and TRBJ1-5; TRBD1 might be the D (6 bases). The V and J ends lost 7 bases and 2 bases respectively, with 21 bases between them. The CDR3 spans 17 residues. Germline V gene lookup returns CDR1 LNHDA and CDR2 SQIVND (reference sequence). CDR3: CASNIPGGAIGNQPQHF. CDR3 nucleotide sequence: TGTGCCAGTAATATCCCGGGGGGGGCCATCGGCAATCAGCCCCAGCATTTT.

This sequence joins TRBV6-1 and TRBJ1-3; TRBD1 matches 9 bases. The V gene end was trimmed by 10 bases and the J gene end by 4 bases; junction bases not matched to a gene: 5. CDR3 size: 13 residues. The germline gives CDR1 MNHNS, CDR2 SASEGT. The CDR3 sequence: CATRDREGNTIYF. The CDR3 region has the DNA TGTGCCACCCGGGACAGGGAAGGAAACACCATATATTTT.

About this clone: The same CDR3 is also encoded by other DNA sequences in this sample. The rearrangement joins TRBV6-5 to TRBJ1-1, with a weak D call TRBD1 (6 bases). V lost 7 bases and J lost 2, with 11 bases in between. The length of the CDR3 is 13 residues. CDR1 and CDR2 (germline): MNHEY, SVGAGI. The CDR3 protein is CASKKTGNTEAFF. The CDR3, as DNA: TGTGCCAGCAAAAAGACAGGAAACACTGAAGCTTTCTTT.

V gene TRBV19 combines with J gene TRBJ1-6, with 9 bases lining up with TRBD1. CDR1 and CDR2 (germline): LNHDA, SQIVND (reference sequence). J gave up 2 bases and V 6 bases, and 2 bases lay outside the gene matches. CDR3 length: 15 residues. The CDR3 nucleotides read TGTGCCAGTAGGGACAGGGGCGCCTATAATTCACCCCTCCACTTT. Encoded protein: CASRDRGAYNSPLHF.

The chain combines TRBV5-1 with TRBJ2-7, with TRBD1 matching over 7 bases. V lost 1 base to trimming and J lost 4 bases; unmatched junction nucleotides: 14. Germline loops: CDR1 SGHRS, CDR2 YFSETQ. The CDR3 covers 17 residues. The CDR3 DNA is TGCGCCAGCAGCTTGTGGGGGCAGGGGGTCCTTTCTTACGAGCAGTACTTC. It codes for CASSLWGQGVLSYEQYF.

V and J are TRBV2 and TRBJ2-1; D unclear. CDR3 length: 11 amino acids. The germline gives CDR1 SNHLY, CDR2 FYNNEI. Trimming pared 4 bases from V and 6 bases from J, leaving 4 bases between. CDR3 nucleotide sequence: TGTGCCAGCAGTGGGGCCAATGAGCAGTTCTTC. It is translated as CASSGANEQFF.

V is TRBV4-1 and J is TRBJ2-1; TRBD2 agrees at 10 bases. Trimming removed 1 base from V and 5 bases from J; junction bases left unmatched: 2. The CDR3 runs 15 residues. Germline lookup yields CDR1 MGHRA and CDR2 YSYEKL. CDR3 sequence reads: CASSQGLAGDNEQFF. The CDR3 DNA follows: TGCGCCAGCAGCCAAGGCCTAGCGGGGGACAATGAGCAGTTCTTC.

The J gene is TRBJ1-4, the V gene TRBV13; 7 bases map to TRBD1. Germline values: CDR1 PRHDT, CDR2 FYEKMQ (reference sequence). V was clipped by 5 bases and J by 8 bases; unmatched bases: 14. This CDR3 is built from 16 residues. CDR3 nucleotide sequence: TGTGCCAGCAGCGAAGATGGGACAGTGGGGGAAGAAAAACTGTTTTTT. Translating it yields CASSEDGTVGEEKLFF.

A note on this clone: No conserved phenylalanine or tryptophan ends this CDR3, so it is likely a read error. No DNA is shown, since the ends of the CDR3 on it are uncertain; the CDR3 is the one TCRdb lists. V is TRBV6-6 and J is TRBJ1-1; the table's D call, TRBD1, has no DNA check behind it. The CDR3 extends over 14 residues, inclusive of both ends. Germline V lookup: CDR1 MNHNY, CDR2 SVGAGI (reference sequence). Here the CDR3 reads CASSYSTPGSPQVG.

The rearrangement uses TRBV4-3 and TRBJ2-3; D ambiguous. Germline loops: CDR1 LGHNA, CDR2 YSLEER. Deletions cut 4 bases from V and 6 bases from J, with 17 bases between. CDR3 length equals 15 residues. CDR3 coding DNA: TGCGCCAGCAGCCCCGTTTTGCTTCTATCGGATACGCAGTATTTT. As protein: CASSPVLLLSDTQYF.

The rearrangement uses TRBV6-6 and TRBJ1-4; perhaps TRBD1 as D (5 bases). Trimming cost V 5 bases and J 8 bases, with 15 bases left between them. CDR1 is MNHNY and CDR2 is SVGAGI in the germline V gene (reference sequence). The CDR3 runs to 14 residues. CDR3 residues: CASSGRDGGEKLFF. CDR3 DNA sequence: TGTGCCAGCAGTGGCAGGGATGGTGGGGAAAAACTGTTTTTT.

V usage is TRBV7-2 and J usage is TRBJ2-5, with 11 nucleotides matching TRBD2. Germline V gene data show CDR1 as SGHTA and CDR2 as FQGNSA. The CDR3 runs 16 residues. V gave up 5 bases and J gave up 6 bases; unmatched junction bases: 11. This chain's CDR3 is CASSLSSGGAFKTQYF. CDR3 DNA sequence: TGTGCCAGCAGCCTGAGTAGCGGGGGGGCTTTTAAGACCCAGTACTTC.

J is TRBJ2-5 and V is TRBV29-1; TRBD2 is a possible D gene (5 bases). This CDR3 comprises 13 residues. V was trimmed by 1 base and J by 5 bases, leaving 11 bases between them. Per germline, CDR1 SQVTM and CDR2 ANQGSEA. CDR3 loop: CSVEGQEEETQYF. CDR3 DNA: TGCAGCGTTGAAGGGCAGGAGGAGGAGACCCAGTACTTC. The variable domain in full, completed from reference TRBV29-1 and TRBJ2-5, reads SAVISQKPSRDICQRGTSLTIQCQVDSQVTMMFWYRQQPGQSLTLIATANQGSEATYESGFVIDKFPISRPNLTFSTLTVSNMSPEDSSIYLCSVEGQEEETQYFGPGTRLLVL.

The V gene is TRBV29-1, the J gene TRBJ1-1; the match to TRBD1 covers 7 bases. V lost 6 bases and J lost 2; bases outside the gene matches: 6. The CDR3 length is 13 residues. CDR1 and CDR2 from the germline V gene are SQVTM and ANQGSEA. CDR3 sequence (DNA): TGCAGCGTCAGACAGGGCCTAAACACTGAAGCTTTCTTT. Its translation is CSVRQGLNTEAFF.

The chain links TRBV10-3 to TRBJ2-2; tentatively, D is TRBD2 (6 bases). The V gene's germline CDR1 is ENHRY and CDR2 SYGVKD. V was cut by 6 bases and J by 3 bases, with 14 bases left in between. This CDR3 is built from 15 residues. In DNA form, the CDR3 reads TGTGCCATCAGGCCGGTGGGCGGGGACACCGGGGAGCTGTTTTTT. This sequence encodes CAIRPVGGDTGELFF.

This chain's CDR3 is CASSQQGGRNSPLHF. The CDR3 region has the DNA TGTGCCAGCAGCCAGCAAGGGGGACGGAATTCACCCCTCCACTTT. The V call is TRBV11-2, the J call TRBJ1-6; TRBD1 might be the D (6 bases). Trimming took off 5 bases at V and 7 bases at J, with 15 bases between the two ends. CDR3 size: 15 residues. The germline CDR1 and CDR2 sequences are SGHAT and FQNNGV.

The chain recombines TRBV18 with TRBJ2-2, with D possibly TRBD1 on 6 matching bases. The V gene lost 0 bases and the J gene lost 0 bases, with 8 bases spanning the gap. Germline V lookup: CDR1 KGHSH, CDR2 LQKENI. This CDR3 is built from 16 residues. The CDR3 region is CASSPPDSPNTGELFF. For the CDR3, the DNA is TGTGCCAGCTCACCACCGGACAGTCCGAACACCGGGGAGCTGTTTTTT.

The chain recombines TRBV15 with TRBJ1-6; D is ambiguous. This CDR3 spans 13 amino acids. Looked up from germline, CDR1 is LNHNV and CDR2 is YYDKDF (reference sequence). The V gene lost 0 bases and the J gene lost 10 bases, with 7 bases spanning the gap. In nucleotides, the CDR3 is TGTGCCACCAGCAGAGATCTAGGCTCACCCCTCCACTTT. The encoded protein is CATSRDLGSPLHF. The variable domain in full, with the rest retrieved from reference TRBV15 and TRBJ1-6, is DAMVIQNPRYQVTQFGKPVTLSCSQTLNHNVMYWYQQKSSQAPKLLFHYYDKDFNNEADTPDNFQSRRPNTSFCFLDIRSPGLGDTAMYLCATSRDLGSPLHFGNGTRLTVT.

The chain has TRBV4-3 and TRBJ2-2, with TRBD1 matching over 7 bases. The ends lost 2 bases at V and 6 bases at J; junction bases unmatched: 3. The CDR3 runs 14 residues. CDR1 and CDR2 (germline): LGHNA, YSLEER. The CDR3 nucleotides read TGCGCCAGCAGCCAACCAGACAGGGCCGGGGAGCTGTTTTTT. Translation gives CASSQPDRAGELFF.

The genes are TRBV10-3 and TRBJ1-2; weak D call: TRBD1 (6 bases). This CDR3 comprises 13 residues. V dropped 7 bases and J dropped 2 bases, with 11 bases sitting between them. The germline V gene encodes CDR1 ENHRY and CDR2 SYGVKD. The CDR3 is CAITPGQNYGYTF. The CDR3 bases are TGTGCCATCACCCCCGGACAGAACTATGGCTACACCTTC.

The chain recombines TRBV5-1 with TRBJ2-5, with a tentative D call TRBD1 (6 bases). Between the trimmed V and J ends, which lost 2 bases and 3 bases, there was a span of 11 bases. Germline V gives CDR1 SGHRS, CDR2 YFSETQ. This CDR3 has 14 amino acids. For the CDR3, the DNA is TGCGCCAGCAGCTTTCAACACAGGGAAGAGACCCAGTACTTC. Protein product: CASSFQHREETQYF.

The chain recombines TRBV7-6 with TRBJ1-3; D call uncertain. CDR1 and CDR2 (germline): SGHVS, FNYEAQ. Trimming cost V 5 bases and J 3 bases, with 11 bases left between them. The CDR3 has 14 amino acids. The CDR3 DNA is TGTGCCAGCAGCCCAGAGGGATTTGGAAACACCATATATTTT. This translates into CASSPEGFGNTIYF.

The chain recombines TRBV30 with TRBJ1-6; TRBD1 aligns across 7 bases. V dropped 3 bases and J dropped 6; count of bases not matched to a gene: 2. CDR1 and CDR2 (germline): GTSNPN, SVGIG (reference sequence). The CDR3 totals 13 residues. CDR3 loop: CAWSTGVNSPLHF. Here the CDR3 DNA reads TGTGCCTGGAGCACAGGGGTTAATTCACCCCTCCACTTT.

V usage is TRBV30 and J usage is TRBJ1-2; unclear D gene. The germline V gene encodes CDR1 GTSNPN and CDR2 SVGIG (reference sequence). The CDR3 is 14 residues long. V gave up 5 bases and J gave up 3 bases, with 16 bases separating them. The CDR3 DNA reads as TGTGCCTGGTACGACGACTCGCAGCACTATGGCTACACCTTC. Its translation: CAWYDDSQHYGYTF.

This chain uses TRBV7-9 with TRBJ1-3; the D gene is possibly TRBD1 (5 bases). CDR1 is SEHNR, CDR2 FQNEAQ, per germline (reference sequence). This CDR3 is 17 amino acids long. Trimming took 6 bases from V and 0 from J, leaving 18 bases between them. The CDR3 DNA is TGTGCCAGCAGTACCCCTTCATACAGGAGCTCTGGAAACACCATATATTTT. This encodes CASSTPSYRSSGNTIYF.

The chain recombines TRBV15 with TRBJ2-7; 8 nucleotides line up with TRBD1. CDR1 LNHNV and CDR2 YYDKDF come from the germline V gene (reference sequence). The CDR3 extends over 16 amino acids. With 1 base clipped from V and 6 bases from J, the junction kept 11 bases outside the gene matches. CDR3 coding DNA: TGTGCCACCAGCAGAGGGTTGGGACAGGTCCTTTCCGAGCAGTACTTC. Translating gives CATSRGLGQVLSEQYF.

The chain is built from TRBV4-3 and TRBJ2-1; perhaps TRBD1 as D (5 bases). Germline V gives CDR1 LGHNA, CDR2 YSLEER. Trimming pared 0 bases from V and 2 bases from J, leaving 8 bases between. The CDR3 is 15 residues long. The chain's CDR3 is CASSQDHRPYNEQFF. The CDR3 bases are TGCGCCAGCAGCCAAGATCACAGGCCCTACAATGAGCAGTTCTTC.

The CDR3 DNA sequence: TGCGCCAGCAGCCCCGGACCCAACCTACTAGCGGGGGGTAATGAGCAGTTCTTC. This encodes CASSPGPNLLAGGNEQFF. This sequence joins TRBV4-1 and TRBJ2-1; TRBD2 agrees at 12 bases. Trimming removed 4 bases from V and 7 bases from J; junction bases left unmatched: 14. The V gene's germline CDR1 is MGHRA and CDR2 YSYEKL. CDR3 length: 18 amino acids.

The CDR3 sequence is CASSLVGGAEKTQYF. CDR3 nucleotides: TGCGCCAGCAGCTTGGTAGGGGGCGCCGAAAAGACCCAGTACTTC. This chain connects TRBV5-1 to TRBJ2-5; 7 nucleotides match TRBD1. Germline CDR1 SGHRS, CDR2 YFSETQ. Trimming removed 0 bases from V and 6 bases from J; junction bases left unmatched: 8. The CDR3 is 15 amino acids.